Given below is one T cell receptor beta chain in context. V was pared by 1 base and J by 2 bases, with 15 bases between. The CDR3 is 16 residues long. CDR1 is SGHTA and CDR2 is FQGNSA in the germline V gene. This record comes from a study of technical replicates of blood from a few donors. Produced via immunoSEQ multiplex PCR; TCRdb's table is partial and in-frame only. The table includes 65,000 to 95,000 clones, 93% detected once. The receptor was derived from a human donor in good health. The gene calls are TRBV7-2 and TRBJ2-7, with D perhaps TRBD1 (5 bases). Sequenced sample: T cells isolated from PBMCs. The CDR3 DNA reads as TGTGCCAGCAGCTTAGTGGGTCCAGGGTACACCTACGAGCAGTACTTC. Its translation: CASSLVGPGYTYEQYF.